This TCR beta chain came from a study of shared clonotypes between healthy human individuals. Only in-frame clones appear in the TCRdb table, and some are missing; sequencing was by immunoSEQ multiplex PCR. The table records over a million clones, just under 99% of them present only once. A split of CD4+ cells into CD45RA+ naive and CD45RA-negative memory subsets was performed. Sample: naive CD4+ T cells sorted from blood. Subset noted: CD45RA+ positively selected. The receptor's source is a man aged 25 to 40 in good health.

The CDR3 reads CASSLDGRLAGAYEQFF. CDR3 in DNA: TGTGCCAGCAGCTTGGACGGTAGACTAGCGGGAGCCTATGAGCAGTTCTTC. The chain has TRBV7-2 and TRBJ2-1, with 12 bases identical to TRBD2. J lost 8 bases, V lost 3 bases, and 11 bases had no gene match. The CDR3 runs 17 residues. CDR1 and CDR2 from the germline V gene are SGHTA and FQGNSA.